Given below is one T cell receptor (beta chain) in context. Antigen unknown. The data stem from a study of T cells after posttransplantation cyclophosphamide. Notes on the study in general: Donor CD8+ memory clones often dominated recipient blood repertoires at later times. After PTCy, TRB diversity resembled that of CNI/methotrexate controls.

Trimming stripped 5 bases from V and 4 bases from J, with 17 bases between. From germline, CDR1 is SGHVS and CDR2 FNYEAQ. The CDR3 has 15 residues. Some clones are missing from TCRdb's copy, which holds only in-frame ones; the method was immunoSEQ multiplex PCR. Of around 37,000 clones detected, about 77% appear once; the ten largest clones hold about 7.6%. Treatment was busulfan-fludarabine conditioning, a marrow graft, and cyclophosphamide on days +3 and +4. The chain combines TRBV7-6 with TRBJ1-2; D ambiguous. Sample: CD4+ T cells sorted from blood, taken around 2,000 days after a stem cell transplant with posttransplant cyclophosphamide. This receptor was taken from a female patient aged 40-50 years who received an allogeneic stem cell transplant from a related donor, was CMV-positive, and had no GVHD. A share of the T cells may be of graft donor origin. CDR3 region: CASSPLWTRGYGYTF. The CDR3 DNA reads as TGTGCCAGCAGCCCTCTATGGACTCGCGGCTATGGCTACACCTTC.